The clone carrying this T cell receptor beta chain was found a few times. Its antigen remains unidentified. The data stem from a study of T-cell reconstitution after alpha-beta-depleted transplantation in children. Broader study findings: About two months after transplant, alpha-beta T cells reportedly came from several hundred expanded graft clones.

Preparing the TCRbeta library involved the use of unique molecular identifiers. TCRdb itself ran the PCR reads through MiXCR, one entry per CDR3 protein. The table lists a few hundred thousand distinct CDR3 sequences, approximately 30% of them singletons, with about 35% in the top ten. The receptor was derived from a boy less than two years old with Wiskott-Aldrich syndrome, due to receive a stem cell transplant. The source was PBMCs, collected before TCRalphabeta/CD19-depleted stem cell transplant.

The DNA of the CDR3 is TGCAGCGCTTCCCCTAGCGGGGAAATAAATGAGCAGTTCTTC. Translating it yields CSASPSGEINEQFF. J is TRBJ2-1 and V is TRBV29-1, with TRBD2 matching over 9 bases. The CDR3 runs 14 residues. V dropped 7 bases and J dropped 7; count of bases not matched to a gene: 11. CDR1 SQVTM and CDR2 ANQGSEA come from the germline V gene.